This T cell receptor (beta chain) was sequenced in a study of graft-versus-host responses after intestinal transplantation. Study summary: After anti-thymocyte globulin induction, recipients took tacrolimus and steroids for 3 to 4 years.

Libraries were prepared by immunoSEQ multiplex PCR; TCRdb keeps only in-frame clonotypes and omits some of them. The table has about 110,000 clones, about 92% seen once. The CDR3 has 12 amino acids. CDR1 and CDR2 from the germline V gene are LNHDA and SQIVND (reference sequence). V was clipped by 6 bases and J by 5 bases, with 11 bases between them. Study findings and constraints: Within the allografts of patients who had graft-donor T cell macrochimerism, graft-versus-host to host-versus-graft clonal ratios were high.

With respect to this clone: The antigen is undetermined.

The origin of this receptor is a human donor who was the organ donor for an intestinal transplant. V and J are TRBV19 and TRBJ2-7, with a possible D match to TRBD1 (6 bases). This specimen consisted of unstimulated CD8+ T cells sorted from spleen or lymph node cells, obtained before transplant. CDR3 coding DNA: TGTGCCAGTAGCCCGAAGGGGGACGAGCAGTACTTC. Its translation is CASSPKGDEQYF.